These T cell receptor beta chains were read from a single sample in a study of response to subunit inactivated influenza vaccine. TCRdb recomputed calls from the RT-PCR reads with MiXCR, one row per CDR3 protein. This sample has more than 600,000 distinct CDR3 sequences, with around a sixth found just once. Sequencing was performed on PBMCs from blood, taken around 5 days after vaccination. The receptors derive from a man aged 45-65 years who received an inactivated influenza vaccine. The CDR3 runs from the conserved cysteine through the conserved F or W. The order of the fields is J gene, D gene, V gene, clone size, CDR3 DNA, CDR3 protein. A D gene is named only where the DNA matches it firmly. Clone size is not always given. Where it is, it says once, few, many or a class for expanded clones.

j_call: TRBJ2-7; d_call: NA; v_call: TRBV20-1; clone_size: NA; cdr3_nt: TGCAGTGCTAGAGATCCGGGGACCGGGAGTTACGAGCAGTACTTC; cdr3_aa: CSARDPGTGSYEQYF
j_call: TRBJ2-5; d_call: TRBD1; v_call: TRBV7-8; clone_size: NA; cdr3_nt: TGTGCCAGCAGCTCGATAGGGACAGGGGCGATACAAGAGACCCAGTACTTC; cdr3_aa: CASSSIGTGAIQETQYF
j_call: TRBJ1-2; d_call: NA; v_call: TRBV6-5; clone_size: NA; cdr3_nt: TGTGCCAGCAGTTACTCCGGGAAGATGACGGGTGGCTACACCTTC; cdr3_aa: CASSYSGKMTGGYTF
j_call: TRBJ1-3; d_call: TRBD1; v_call: TRBV7-9; clone_size: once; cdr3_nt: TGTGCCAGCAGGATTGGGACAGGCGGAAACACCATATATTTT; cdr3_aa: CASRIGTGGNTIYF
j_call: TRBJ2-3; d_call: TRBD1; v_call: TRBV29-1; clone_size: many; cdr3_nt: TGCAGCGTTGAAGACTCAGGGGGAAGTGCAGATACGCAGTATTTT; cdr3_aa: CSVEDSGGSADTQYF
j_call: TRBJ2-1; d_call: NA; v_call: TRBV7-2; clone_size: NA; cdr3_nt: TGTGCCAGCAGCTTAGCAGCGACTCGAGGCAATGAGCAGTTCTTC; cdr3_aa: CASSLAATRGNEQFF
j_call: TRBJ2-7; d_call: TRBD1; v_call: TRBV7-8; clone_size: NA; cdr3_nt: TGTGCCAGCAGCTTAGCAGGACAGGTGACCTACGAGCAGTACTTC; cdr3_aa: CASSLAGQVTYEQYF
j_call: TRBJ2-7; d_call: NA; v_call: TRBV2; clone_size: many; cdr3_nt: TGTGCCAGCAGGAGGGCCATTAACTCCTACGAGCAGTACTTC; cdr3_aa: CASRRAINSYEQYF
j_call: TRBJ1-2; d_call: NA; v_call: TRBV20-1; clone_size: few; cdr3_nt: TGCAGTGCTAGTCGAGGTCAGGGCTCTGGCTACACCTTC; cdr3_aa: CSASRGQGSGYTF
j_call: TRBJ1-2; d_call: NA; v_call: TRBV9; clone_size: NA; cdr3_nt: TGTGCCAGCAGCGTAGGAGGACAGAAGTATGGCTACACCTTC; cdr3_aa: CASSVGGQKYGYTF
j_call: TRBJ2-1; d_call: TRBD2; v_call: TRBV6-2/TRBV6-3; clone_size: few; cdr3_nt: TGTGCCAGCAGTTACCCGGCGACTAGCGGGAGTCAGGCCTCCTACAATGAGCAGTTCTTC; cdr3_aa: CASSYPATSGSQASYNEQFF
j_call: TRBJ1-5; d_call: NA; v_call: TRBV25-1; clone_size: few; cdr3_nt: TGTGCCAGCAGTGGCCTCTATAGCAATCAGCCCCAGCATTTT; cdr3_aa: CASSGLYSNQPQHF